The next 9 T cell receptor beta chains were all read from a single sample in a study of blood T cell repertoires in COVID-19 (dated by TCRdb to about 2020). Receptor libraries were prepared by the immunoSEQ multiplex PCR assay. TCRdb stores this immuneACCESS table with in-frame sequences only. Part of the clones is absent; in the studies checked, under half of the shortfall reflects unresolved V genes, and no reason is known for the rest. The sample profile shows around 280,000 clones; 70% to 90% of them were found once. The top ten clonotypes cover approximately 2% of the sample. The sample comprised peripheral blood. The receptors originated from a woman in her twenties or thirties who had recovered from COVID-19.

The chain couples TRBV7-8 to TRBJ2-3; TRBD2 might be the D (5 bases). Germline V gives CDR1 SGHVS, CDR2 FQNEAQ. There are 18 residues in the CDR3. V lost 2 bases and J lost 5, with 23 bases in between. The CDR3 nucleotides are TGTGCCAGCAGCTTAATCGGTGTCGGGGAGCTGGGTAAAGATACGCAGTATTTT. Its translation is CASSLIGVGELGKDTQYF.

The chain links TRBV5-4 to TRBJ2-2, with D perhaps matching TRBD2 (6 bases). Germline CDR1 is SGHNT and CDR2 is YYREEE (reference sequence). V was trimmed by 3 bases and J by 4 bases, leaving 16 bases between them. The CDR3 has 16 residues. CDR3 sequence (DNA): TGTGCCAGCAGCTCCCCGGGGCGGGGAGTCACCGGGGAGCTGTTTTTT. Translating gives CASSSPGRGVTGELFF.

The CDR3 loop is CAISESEAGQETQYF. The CDR3 coding sequence is TGTGCCATCAGTGAGTCTGAGGCAGGGCAAGAGACCCAGTACTTC. The chain links TRBV10-3 to TRBJ2-5, with a possible D match to TRBD1 (5 bases). From germline, CDR1 is ENHRY and CDR2 SYGVKD. The CDR3 spans 15 residues. The V gene lost 0 bases and the J gene lost 2 bases, with 10 bases spanning the gap.

The chain has TRBV7-8 and TRBJ2-7, with unresolved D. V was shortened by 4 bases and J by 3 bases, with 10 bases between the two germline ends. CDR3 length equals 13 residues. Germline loops: CDR1 SGHVS, CDR2 FQNEAQ. The CDR3 coding sequence is TGTGCCAGCAGCTCAGACGGAGACTACGAGCAGTACTTC. Translation gives CASSSDGDYEQYF.

The chain links TRBV5-1 to TRBJ1-2; TRBD1 matches at 8 bases. Germline loops: CDR1 SGHRS, CDR2 YFSETQ. CDR3 length: 13 residues. Trimming cost V 5 bases and J 6 bases; bases outside gene matches: 6. The CDR3 spells CASSKTGDNGYTF. CDR3 coding DNA: TGCGCCAGCAGTAAGACAGGGGACAATGGCTACACCTTC. The whole variable domain, remainder taken from reference TRBV5-1 and TRBJ1-2, is KAGVTQTPRYLIKTRGQQVTLSCSPISGHRSVSWYQQTPGQGLQFLFEYFSETQRNKGNFPGRFSGRQFSNSRSEMNVSTLELGDSALYLCASSKTGDNGYTFGSGTRLTVV.

This clone has only one observation. V gene TRBV9 combines with J gene TRBJ2-1; D perhaps matches TRBD1 (5 bases). Germline values: CDR1 SGDLS, CDR2 YYNGEE. The CDR3 loop spans 16 amino acids. Between the trimmed V and J ends, which lost 4 bases and 0 bases, there was a span of 14 bases. For the CDR3, the DNA is TGTGCCAGCAGCCCGTTGCAGGGCAACTCCTACAATGAGCAGTTCTTC. This translates into CASSPLQGNSYNEQFF.

V gene TRBV6-6 combines with J gene TRBJ2-5; D gene ambiguous. CDR1 and CDR2 (germline): MNHNY, SVGAGI (reference sequence). The CDR3 covers 13 residues. Trimming removed 5 bases from V and 1 base from J, with 8 bases in between. The CDR3 reads CASSRTSQETQYF. CDR3 sequence (DNA): TGTGCCAGCAGTCGAACGAGCCAAGAGACCCAGTACTTC.

This chain joins TRBV4-3 and TRBJ1-1; weak D call: TRBD1 (5 bases). Trimming removed 5 bases at V and 5 bases at J, with 9 bases between. This CDR3 comprises 12 residues. Germline lookup yields CDR1 LGHNA and CDR2 YSLEER. The CDR3 nucleotides are TGCGCCAGCAGCGTGGGGGGGACTGAAGCTTTCTTT. It is translated as CASSVGGTEAFF.

This chain joins TRBV5-1 and TRBJ2-7, with TRBD2 identical over 9 bases. Germline lookup yields CDR1 SGHRS and CDR2 YFSETQ. Trimming cost V 0 bases and J 2 bases; bases outside gene matches: 12. The CDR3 covers 18 residues. In DNA, the CDR3 is TGCGCCAGCAGCTTGGCGCTCTCTGGGCGGGGGGGGACCTACGAGCAGTACTTC. Translated, it gives CASSLALSGRGGTYEQYF.